The text below deals with one T cell receptor (beta chain). Patients of the Seattle cohort, enrolled during active infection, were followed longitudinally. The sample comes from a study of blood T cell repertoires in COVID-19. At the level of the study: Researchers got acute and convalescent COVID-19 samples from the United States, Italy and Spain. PBMCs, B-cell-depleted T cells, or T cells provided the cDNA or gDNA that made up the material.

This CDR3 comprises 19 residues. CDR1 and CDR2 from the germline V gene are MDHEN and SYDVKM. V lost 5 bases, J lost 0 bases, and 13 bases stayed unmatched. Authors' analysis steps: Estimates of nucleated cell counts were drawn from the amplification of reference gene primers. Method: immunoSEQ multiplex PCR; TCRdb's copy keeps in-frame clones and lacks some. Clonal size and the V and J genes are those of that table, whereas D and trimming came from the DNA. The sample holds fewer than 300,000 clones, about 80% seen once. The chain uses TRBV28 and TRBJ2-1; 10 positions match TRBD2. This clonotype was obtained from a person aged 70 to 85 with COVID-19, enrolled during active disease. The specimen sequenced was peripheral blood. The CDR3 here is CASSPVAGGTLPSYNEQFF. Here the CDR3 DNA reads TGTGCCAGCAGTCCGGTAGCGGGAGGCACCCTTCCCTCCTACAATGAGCAGTTCTTC.